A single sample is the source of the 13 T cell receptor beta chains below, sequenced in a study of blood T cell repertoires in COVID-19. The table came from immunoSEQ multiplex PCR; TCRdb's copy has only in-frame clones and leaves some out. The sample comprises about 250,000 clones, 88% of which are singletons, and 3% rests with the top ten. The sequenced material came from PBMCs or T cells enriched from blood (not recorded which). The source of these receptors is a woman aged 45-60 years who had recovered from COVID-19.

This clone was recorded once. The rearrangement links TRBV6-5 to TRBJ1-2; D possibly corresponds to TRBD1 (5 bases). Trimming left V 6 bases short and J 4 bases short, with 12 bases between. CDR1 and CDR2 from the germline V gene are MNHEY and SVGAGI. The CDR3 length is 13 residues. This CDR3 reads CASRPRERYGYTF. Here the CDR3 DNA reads TGTGCCAGCAGACCCAGGGAACGCTATGGCTACACCTTC.

CDR3 protein: CASSLATSGTRSSYEQYF. CDR3 nucleotides: TGCGCCAGCAGCTTGGCTACTAGCGGGACGAGAAGCTCCTACGAGCAGTACTTC. The rearrangement joins TRBV5-1 to TRBJ2-7; 10 bases are a match to TRBD2. This CDR3 has 18 residues. CDR1 and CDR2 (germline): SGHRS, YFSETQ. J was trimmed by 0 bases and V by 0 bases; bases with no gene match: 9.

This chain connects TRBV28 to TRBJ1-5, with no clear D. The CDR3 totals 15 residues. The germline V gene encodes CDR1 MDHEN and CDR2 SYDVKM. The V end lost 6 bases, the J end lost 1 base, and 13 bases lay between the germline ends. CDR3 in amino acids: CASSPHPTSNQPQHF. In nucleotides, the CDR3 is TGTGCCAGCAGCCCCCACCCCACAAGCAATCAGCCCCAGCATTTT.

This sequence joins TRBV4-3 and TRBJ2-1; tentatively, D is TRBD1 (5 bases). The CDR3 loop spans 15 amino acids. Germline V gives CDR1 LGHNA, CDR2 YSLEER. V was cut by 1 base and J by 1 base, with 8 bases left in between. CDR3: CASSQGTMSYNEQFF. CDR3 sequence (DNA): TGCGCCAGCAGCCAAGGGACAATGTCCTACAATGAGCAGTTCTTC.

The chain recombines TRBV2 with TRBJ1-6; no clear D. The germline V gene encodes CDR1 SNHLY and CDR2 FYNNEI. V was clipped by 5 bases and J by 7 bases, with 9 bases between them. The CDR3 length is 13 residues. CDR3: CASSSTENSPLHF. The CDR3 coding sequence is TGTGCCAGCAGTTCTACGGAGAATTCACCCCTCCACTTT.

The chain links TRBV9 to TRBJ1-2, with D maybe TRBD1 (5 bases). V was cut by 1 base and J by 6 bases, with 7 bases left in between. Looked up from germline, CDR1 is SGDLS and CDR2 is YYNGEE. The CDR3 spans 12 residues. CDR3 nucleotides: TGTGCCAGCAGCGTACAAGGGGATGGCTACACCTTC. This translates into CASSVQGDGYTF.

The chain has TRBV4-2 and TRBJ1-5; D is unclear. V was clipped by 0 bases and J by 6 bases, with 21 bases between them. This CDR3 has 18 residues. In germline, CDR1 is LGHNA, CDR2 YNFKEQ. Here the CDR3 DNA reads TGTGCCAGCAGCCAAGATCTGGTATATAGGAGGGAGGGTCAGCCCCAGCATTTT. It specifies CASSQDLVYRREGQPQHF.

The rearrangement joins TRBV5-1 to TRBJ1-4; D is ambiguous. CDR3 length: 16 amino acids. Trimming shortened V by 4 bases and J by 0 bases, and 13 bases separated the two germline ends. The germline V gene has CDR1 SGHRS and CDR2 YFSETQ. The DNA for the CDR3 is TGCGCCAGCAGCATCACCCCCCCGGCAACTAATGAAAAACTGTTTTTT. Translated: CASSITPPATNEKLFF.

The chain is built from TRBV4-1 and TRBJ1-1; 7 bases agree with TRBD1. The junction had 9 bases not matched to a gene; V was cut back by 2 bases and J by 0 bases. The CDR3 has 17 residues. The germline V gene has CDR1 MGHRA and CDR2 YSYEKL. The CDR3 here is CASSQPPQGDLNTEAFF. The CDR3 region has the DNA TGCGCCAGCAGCCAACCGCCCCAGGGGGATTTGAACACTGAAGCTTTCTTT.

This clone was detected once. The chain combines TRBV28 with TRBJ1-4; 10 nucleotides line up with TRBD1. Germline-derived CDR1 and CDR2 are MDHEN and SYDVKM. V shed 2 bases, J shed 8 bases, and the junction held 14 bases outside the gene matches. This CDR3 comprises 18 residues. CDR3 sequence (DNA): TGTGCCAGCAGTTTAGTTCGTCTAGCGGACAGGGGGAGGGAAAAACTGTTTTTT. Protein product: CASSLVRLADRGREKLFF.

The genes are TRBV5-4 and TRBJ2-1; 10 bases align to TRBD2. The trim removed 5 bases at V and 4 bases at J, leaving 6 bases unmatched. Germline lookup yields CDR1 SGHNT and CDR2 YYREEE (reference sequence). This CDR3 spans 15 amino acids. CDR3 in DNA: TGTGCCAGCAGTTTAGCGGGAGGCCATTACAATGAGCAGTTCTTC. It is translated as CASSLAGGHYNEQFF.

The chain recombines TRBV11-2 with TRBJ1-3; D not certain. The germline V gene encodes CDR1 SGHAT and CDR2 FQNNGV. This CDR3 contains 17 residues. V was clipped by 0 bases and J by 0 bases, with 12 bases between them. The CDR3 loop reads CASSLEPGIDSGNTIYF. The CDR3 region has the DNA TGTGCCAGCAGCTTAGAGCCGGGAATCGACTCTGGAAACACCATATATTTT.

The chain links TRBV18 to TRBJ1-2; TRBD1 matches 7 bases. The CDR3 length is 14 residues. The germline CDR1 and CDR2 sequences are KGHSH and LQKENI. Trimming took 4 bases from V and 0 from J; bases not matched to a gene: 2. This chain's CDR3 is CASSRTGSNYGYTF. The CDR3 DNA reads TGTGCCAGCTCACGGACAGGATCTAACTATGGCTACACCTTC.